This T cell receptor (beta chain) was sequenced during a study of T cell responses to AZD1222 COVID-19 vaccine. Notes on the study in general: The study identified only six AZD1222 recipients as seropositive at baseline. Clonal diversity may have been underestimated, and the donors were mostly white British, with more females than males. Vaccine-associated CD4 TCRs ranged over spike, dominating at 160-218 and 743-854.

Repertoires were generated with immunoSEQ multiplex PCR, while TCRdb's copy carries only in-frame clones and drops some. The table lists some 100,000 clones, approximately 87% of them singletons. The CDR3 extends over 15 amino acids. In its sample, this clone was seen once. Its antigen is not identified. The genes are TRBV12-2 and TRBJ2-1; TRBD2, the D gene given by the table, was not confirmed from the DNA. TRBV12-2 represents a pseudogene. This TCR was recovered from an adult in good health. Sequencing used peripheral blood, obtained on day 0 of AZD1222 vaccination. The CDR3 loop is CASRVTSGGYNEQFF. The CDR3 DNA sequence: TGTGCAAGTCGCGTAACTAGCGGGGGCTACAATGAGCAGTTCTTC.